The entry below describes one T cell receptor (beta chain). Splitting the CD4+ cells yielded a CD45RA+ naive subset and a CD45RA-negative memory subset. V dropped 5 bases and J dropped 7; count of bases not matched to a gene: 13. Germline CDR1 is MNHEY and CDR2 is SVGAGI. The CDR3 length is 15 residues. This sample stems from a study of shared clonotypes between healthy human individuals. This table comes from immunoSEQ multiplex PCR, and its TCRdb copy is limited to in-frame clones, with some not included. The sample shows about 340,000 clones, 70% to 75% of them seen only once. V gene TRBV6-5 combines with J gene TRBJ2-7; 8 bases are shared with TRBD2. The sample was memory CD4+ T cells sorted from blood. The subset is: CD45RA-negative fraction. This TCR was sampled from a man aged 30 to 45 in good health. CDR3 sequence (DNA): TGTGCCAGCAGTGCCACCCGGGCGGGAGGTGGAGAGCAGTACTTC. Translated: CASSATRAGGGEQYF.